The clone carrying this T cell receptor beta chain showed up just once. The CDR3 spans 16 residues. Germline CDR1 reads LGHDT; CDR2 reads YNNKEL (reference sequence). V lost 2 bases to trimming and J lost 0 bases, with 14 bases between them. Original data processing: Reference gene primer amplification in the assay estimated nucleated cell counts. TCRdb's copy holds only in-frame clones and misses some; the assay was immunoSEQ multiplex PCR. That table is the source of V, J and clone size, and D and trimming were worked out from the DNA. This sample has 400,000 to 500,000 clones, with roughly 89% found just once. This specimen belongs to a study of blood T cell repertoires in COVID-19. Study summary: Spain, Italy and the United States supplied samples that represented acute and convalescent COVID-19. The cDNA or gDNA used as material had been derived from T cells, B-cell-depleted T cells, or PBMCs.

The J gene is TRBJ2-7, the V gene TRBV3-1 (or the pseudogene TRBV3-2); D remains unclear. This TCR was sampled from a woman under 40 with active or convalescent COVID-19. The specimen was peripheral blood. The CDR3 bases are TGTGCCAGCAGCCAATCTTTAGGCGGTAGCTCCTACGAGCAGTACTTC. Residues: CASSQSLGGSSYEQYF.